What follows are 8 T cell receptor beta chains derived from one specimen sequenced in a study of Graves' ophthalmopathy and Graves' hyperthyroidism (dated by TCRdb to the late 2010s). TCRdb names Illumina HiSeq 2000 as the instrument used. For repertoire sequencing, TCR beta CDR3 regions were amplified from RNA transcripts. The first round was an RT-PCR using HTBI primers with the Qiagen OneStep RT-PCR kit, and this first round was followed by a second-round multiplex PCR, then size selection and purification. The raw public reads went through TCRdb reprocessing: fastp at Q25, MiXCR clone calling, in-frame beta chains kept. Each record represents a unique CDR3 protein, reported with the most common genes and DNA among its rows. Within this sample are about 370,000 distinct CDR3 sequences, with approximately 18% of them counted one time only. The top ten clonotypes cover roughly 2.4% of the sample.

The sample taken for sequencing was peripheral blood. These receptors originate from an adult woman with stable Graves' hyperthyroidism.

This chain links TRBV4-3 with TRBJ2-7, with 9 bases matching TRBD2. This CDR3 has 14 residues. Germline CDR1 is LGHNA and CDR2 is YSLEER. Trimming cost V 1 base and J 5 bases; bases outside gene matches: 3. CDR3 protein: CASSQGGLAHEQYF. CDR3 nucleotide sequence: TGCGCCAGCAGCCAAGGGGGACTAGCCCACGAGCAGTACTTC.

This clonotype was seen repeatedly, ten times or more. The chain links TRBV5-5 to TRBJ2-7, with TRBD1 matching 11 bases. V trimming: 4 bases; J trimming: 5 bases; junction bases outside the gene matches: 5. The CDR3 runs 14 residues. Germline V gives CDR1 SGHKS, CDR2 YYEKEE (reference sequence). The CDR3 DNA is TGTGCCAGCAGCCCGAGGACAGGGGGCAACGAGCAGTACTTC. Its protein product is CASSPRTGGNEQYF. Filled out from reference TRBV5-5 and TRBJ2-7, the complete variable domain reads DAGVTQSPTHLIKTRGQQVTLRCSPISGHKSVSWYQQVLGQGPQFIFQYYEKEERGRGNFPDRFSARQFPNYSSELNVNALLLGDSALYLCASSPRTGGNEQYFGPGTRLTVT.

This clonotype was counted between two and nine times. In nucleotides, the CDR3 is TGTGCCAGCCGGGACAGCATGAACACTGAAGCTTTCTTT. Translation gives CASRDSMNTEAFF. The chain couples TRBV27 to TRBJ1-1; 7 positions match TRBD1. V lost 8 bases to trimming and J lost 0 bases; unmatched junction nucleotides: 3. Per the germline V gene, CDR1 is MNHEY and CDR2 is SMNVEV (reference sequence). The CDR3 extends over 13 amino acids.

This clonotype came up many times. The rearrangement joins TRBV10-2 to TRBJ1-6, with 9 bases lining up with TRBD1. Germline V lookup: CDR1 WSHSY, CDR2 SAAADI. The trim removed 8 bases at V and 5 bases at J, leaving 4 bases unmatched. The CDR3 is 14 amino acids. DNA of the CDR3: TGCGCCAGCCGTCGGACAGGGGATAATTCACCCCTCCACTTT. This translates into CASRRTGDNSPLHF.

This clonotype was counted many times. This rearrangement joins TRBV20-1 to TRBJ2-7; the D gene is possibly TRBD2 (6 bases). Trimming shortened V by 0 bases and J by 0 bases, and 15 bases separated the two germline ends. CDR3 size: 16 residues. Germline V CDR1 and CDR2: DFQATT, SNEGSKA (reference sequence). The CDR3 sequence: CSARDSGSGSSYEQYF. CDR3 DNA: TGCAGTGCTAGAGATAGTGGTAGCGGAAGCTCCTACGAGCAGTACTTC.

This clonotype has a count of ten or more. This chain connects TRBV5-8 to TRBJ2-7; D is perhaps TRBD1 (6 bases). V was shortened by 2 bases and J by 8 bases, with 11 bases between the two germline ends. The CDR3 runs 12 residues. From germline, CDR1 is SGHTS and CDR2 YDEGEE. CDR3 region: CASSLQGFQQYF. CDR3 bases: TGTGCCAGCAGCTTACAGGGTTTTCAGCAGTACTTC.

This clonotype was picked up a small number of times. An end of the junction does not agree with germline; a read error may underlie this. The chain has TRBV12-3 or TRBV12-4 and TRBJ2-7; D is uncertain. CDR3 size: 14 residues. The CDR3 bases are TGTGCCAGCAGTAATTCGGGCTGGAGCTACGAGCAGTGCTTC. Its translation: CASSNSGWSYEQCF.

This clonotype was picked up many times. The rearrangement uses TRBV5-1 and TRBJ2-7, with 8 nucleotides matching TRBD1. V gave up 4 bases and J gave up 6 bases; unmatched junction bases: 9. The germline V gene encodes CDR1 SGHRS and CDR2 YFSETQ. The CDR3 sequence is 14 residues long. The CDR3 DNA sequence: TGCGCCAGCAGCACAATGGACAGGGTTCGCGAGCAGTACTTC. Protein sequence: CASSTMDRVREQYF.